The 30 T cell receptor beta chains below all came from one sample that was sequenced in a study of OX40 agonist ivuxolimab in advanced cancers. Repertoires were generated with immunoSEQ multiplex PCR, while TCRdb's copy carries only in-frame clones and drops some. The sample has more than 55,000 clones, 85% to 90% seen once. The sequenced sample was CD4+ or CD8+ T cells sorted from blood, obtained in a trial of the OX40 agonist ivuxolimab. These receptors came from an adult with an advanced solid tumor such as melanoma, head and neck, liver or kidney cancer.

The gene calls are TRBV19 and TRBJ1-4; D perhaps matches TRBD1 (5 bases). This CDR3 contains 15 residues. Germline-derived CDR1 and CDR2 are LNHDA and SQIVND (reference sequence). V shed 4 bases and J shed 8 bases, with 17 bases lying between them. DNA of the CDR3: TGTGCCAGTAGTACATACAGGCTCGGAGGGGAAAAACTGTTTTTT. This codes for CASSTYRLGGEKLFF.

In this sample, this clone turned up once. The chain joins TRBV18 to TRBJ2-7; perhaps D is TRBD1 or TRBD2 (5 bases each). This CDR3 contains 13 residues. V was cut by 3 bases and J by 4 bases, with 10 bases left in between. CDR1 is KGHSH, CDR2 LQKENI, per germline. This chain's CDR3 is CASSPSWGYEQYF. In DNA, the CDR3 is TGTGCCAGCTCACCCTCTTGGGGGTACGAGCAGTACTTC.

The CDR3 loop reads CSVEKGREQFF. The CDR3 bases are TGCAGCGTTGAAAAAGGACGGGAGCAGTTCTTC. The rearrangement uses TRBV29-1 and TRBJ2-1; no firm D call. CDR1 is SQVTM and CDR2 is ANQGSEA in the germline V gene. V lost 2 bases and J lost 10, with 9 bases in between. The CDR3 sequence is 11 residues long.

J is TRBJ1-5 and V is TRBV6-5; D might be TRBD1 (5 bases). Germline values: CDR1 MNHEY, CDR2 SVGAGI. V lost 6 bases and J lost 2, with 8 bases in between. The CDR3 is 13 amino acids. The CDR3 DNA reads TGTGCCAGCAGGCAAGGGGGCAATCAGCCCCAGCATTTT. Amino acid sequence: CASRQGGNQPQHF.

The chain joins TRBV6-5 to TRBJ1-2, with TRBD1 identical over 10 bases. This CDR3 comprises 14 residues. V lost 5 bases, J lost 4 bases, and 4 bases stayed unmatched. Germline-derived CDR1 and CDR2 are MNHEY and SVGAGI. In DNA form, the CDR3 reads TGTGCCAGCAGTACCCGGACAGGGGGCTATGGCTACACCTTC. Amino acid sequence: CASSTRTGGYGYTF.

The chain couples TRBV6-5 to TRBJ1-6; D perhaps matches TRBD1 (5 bases). The germline V gene has CDR1 MNHEY and CDR2 SVGAGI. The CDR3 has 14 residues. V dropped 6 bases and J dropped 5 bases, with 11 bases sitting between them. CDR3 residues: CASRLTTDNSPLHF. The CDR3 region has the DNA TGTGCCAGCAGACTGACGACAGATAATTCACCCCTCCACTTT.

The rearrangement joins TRBV9 to TRBJ2-3; 15 positions match TRBD2. CDR3 length: 18 residues. Germline trimming cut 4 bases from V and 5 bases from J; bases unmatched to any gene: 11. Per germline, CDR1 SGDLS and CDR2 YYNGEE. In DNA, the CDR3 is TGTGCCAGCAGCTCCCCGCGGGGGGGACTAGCGGGAGGAGATACGCAGTATTTT. Amino acid sequence: CASSSPRGGLAGGDTQYF.

As regards this clone: At one of its ends the junction is not consistent with the germline gene, which may arise from a read error. The chain recombines TRBV5-1 with TRBJ2-7; D is perhaps TRBD1 (6 bases). In germline, CDR1 is SGHRS, CDR2 YFSETQ. CDR3 length: 14 amino acids. CDR3 in amino acids: CASSRIRGNSEQYF. The CDR3 DNA follows: TGTGCCAGCAGCCGCATCAGGGGAAATAGCGAGCAGTACTTC.

By proportion, this clone is medium-sized. The genes are TRBV4-1 and TRBJ1-1, with 12 bases that match TRBD1. V was pared by 1 base and J by 11 bases, with 11 bases of the junction left unmatched. Germline CDR1 MGHRA, CDR2 YSYEKL. CDR3 length: 16 amino acids. The CDR3 DNA reads TGCGCCAGCAGCCAAGGGTATGGGACAGGGGGCGGACGGGCTTTCTTT. Translated: CASSQGYGTGGGRAFF.

The CDR3 DNA is TGTGCCAGCAGCCCGTGGACAGGGGTGGAGGAGACCCAGTACTTC. Its protein product is CASSPWTGVEETQYF. V gene TRBV14 combines with J gene TRBJ2-5; the match to TRBD1 covers 9 bases. Losses at the gene ends were 4 bases for V and 5 bases for J; bases not matched to a gene: 8. From germline, CDR1 is SGHDN and CDR2 FVKESK. The CDR3 is made up of 15 amino acids.

This CDR3 reads CASSRDSYEQYF. The CDR3 DNA reads as TGTGCCAGCTCCCGGGACAGCTACGAGCAGTACTTC. The chain recombines TRBV18 with TRBJ2-7; 7 bases line up with TRBD1. The germline V gene encodes CDR1 KGHSH and CDR2 LQKENI. V lost 6 bases, J lost 3 bases, and 2 bases stayed unmatched. The CDR3 is 12 amino acids.

This clone came up a few times. This chain links TRBV29-1 with TRBJ1-2, with TRBD1 matching over 9 bases. The CDR3 totals 16 residues. The ends lost 3 bases at V and 4 bases at J; junction bases unmatched: 12. Germline loops: CDR1 SQVTM, CDR2 ANQGSEA. In nucleotides, the CDR3 is TGCAGCGTTGATCGTCGGGACAGGGTTGGGGGCTATGGCTACACCTTC. Residues: CSVDRRDRVGGYGYTF.

The sample holds a few counts of this clone. Other DNA sequences of this sample code for an identical CDR3. The CDR3 sequence: CASSQALQGDYGYTF. CDR3 nucleotide sequence: TGCGCCAGCAGCCAAGCCTTACAGGGGGACTATGGCTACACCTTC. The chain is built from TRBV4-3 and TRBJ1-2; TRBD1 matches 8 bases. V was clipped by 1 base and J by 3 bases; unmatched bases: 4. Germline loops: CDR1 LGHNA, CDR2 YSLEER. This CDR3 has 15 amino acids.

The genes are TRBV5-1 and TRBJ1-3; D is undetermined. V lost 2 bases and J lost 0, with 12 bases in between. The germline V gene has CDR1 SGHRS and CDR2 YFSETQ. CDR3 length equals 16 residues. The CDR3 is CASSFADSDSGNTIYF. As DNA, the CDR3 is TGCGCCAGCAGCTTCGCCGACTCCGACTCTGGAAACACCATATATTTT.

The chain uses TRBV19 and TRBJ1-4, with TRBD1 identical over 7 bases. The length of the CDR3 is 13 residues. Germline loops: CDR1 LNHDA, CDR2 SQIVND (reference sequence). V was clipped by 7 bases and J by 8 bases; unmatched bases: 7. CDR3 sequence (DNA): TGTGCCAGTAATCAGGGGGTAGAGGAAAAACTGTTTTTT. This codes for CASNQGVEEKLFF.

This rearrangement joins TRBV2 to TRBJ2-1; no reliable D call. The V end lost 8 bases, the J end lost 5 bases, and 7 bases lay between the germline ends. This CDR3 comprises 11 residues. Germline CDR1 SNHLY, CDR2 FYNNEI. CDR3 amino acids: CASGWDNEQFF. CDR3 sequence (DNA): TGTGCCAGCGGTTGGGACAATGAGCAGTTCTTC.

This chain uses TRBV5-6 with TRBJ2-7; 8 bases align to TRBD1. Trimming at V came to 4 bases and at J to 2 bases, leaving 5 bases not matched to a gene. Germline values: CDR1 SGHDT, CDR2 YYEEEE. This CDR3 comprises 14 residues. The CDR3 reads CASSREQGAYEQYF. The CDR3 nucleotides are TGTGCCAGCAGCCGTGAACAGGGGGCCTACGAGCAGTACTTC.

This chain connects TRBV6-1 to TRBJ2-2; no firm D call. The V gene lost 0 bases and the J gene lost 7 bases, with 0 bases spanning the gap. The CDR3 extends over 11 amino acids. Germline CDR1 is MNHNS and CDR2 is SASEGT. DNA for the CDR3: TGTGCCAGCAGTGAAGCCGGGGAGCTGTTTTTT. This codes for CASSEAGELFF.

V usage is TRBV19 and J usage is TRBJ1-5, with no clear D. CDR3 length: 16 amino acids. Germline CDR1 LNHDA, CDR2 SQIVND (reference sequence). Trimming took 3 bases from V and 0 from J, leaving 12 bases between them. The CDR3 loop is CASSIYSVSSNQPQHF. The CDR3 DNA is TGTGCCAGTAGTATTTACAGCGTCTCTAGCAATCAGCCCCAGCATTTT.

V usage is TRBV9 and J usage is TRBJ2-5; D is possibly TRBD2 (6 bases). Trimming stripped 0 bases from V and 1 base from J, with 16 bases between. The CDR3 covers 17 residues. Looked up from germline, CDR1 is SGDLS and CDR2 is YYNGEE. The CDR3 is CASSVGSMREFQETQYF. DNA of the CDR3: TGTGCCAGCAGCGTAGGTTCCATGCGGGAATTCCAAGAGACCCAGTACTTC.

The rearrangement links TRBV6-1 to TRBJ1-2, with 8 bases that match TRBD1. Germline CDR1 MNHNS, CDR2 SASEGT. The V and J ends lost 4 bases and 4 bases, in that order; junction bases with no gene match: 8. The CDR3 spans 15 residues. In DNA, the CDR3 is TGTGCCAGCAGTGTAAACAGGGGGGCCCTCTATGGCTACACCTTC. Its protein product is CASSVNRGALYGYTF.

The chain recombines TRBV29-1 with TRBJ2-3; unclear D gene. Germline V gene sequence: CDR1 SQVTM, CDR2 ANQGSEA. This CDR3 region has 12 residues. Trimming removed 4 bases at V and 6 bases at J, with 11 bases between. CDR3 DNA sequence: TGCAGCGTTGCGGACGATGATGATACGCAGTATTTT. Amino acid sequence: CSVADDDDTQYF.

The rearrangement links TRBV7-6 to TRBJ1-1; 12 positions agree with TRBD1. Trimming took 0 bases from V and 4 from J; bases not matched to a gene: 12. The CDR3 extends over 19 amino acids. Germline CDR1 is SGHVS and CDR2 is FNYEAQ. CDR3 nucleotide sequence: TGTGCCAGCAGCTTAGCTAGTGGGACAGGGGGCCAGAGAGGCACTGAAGCTTTCTTT. Protein sequence: CASSLASGTGGQRGTEAFF.

This clone was observed once. Here the CDR3 reads CASVRTGGPETQYF. Here the CDR3 DNA reads TGTGCCAGCGTACGAACAGGGGGGCCAGAGACCCAGTACTTC. This chain joins TRBV5-6 and TRBJ2-5; 8 bases match TRBD1. The CDR3 is 14 residues long. Germline loops: CDR1 SGHDT, CDR2 YYEEEE. With 7 bases clipped from V and 4 bases from J, the junction kept 9 bases outside the gene matches.

This clone was seen a few times. V is TRBV5-1 and J is TRBJ2-5; perhaps D is TRBD1 or TRBD2 (5 bases each). V was shortened by 3 bases and J by 0 bases, with 12 bases between the two germline ends. Per the germline V gene, CDR1 is SGHRS and CDR2 is YFSETQ. The CDR3 runs 15 residues. In nucleotides, the CDR3 is TGCGCCAGCAGCTGGGACCCAGGGAACCAAGAGACCCAGTACTTC. Amino acid sequence: CASSWDPGNQETQYF.

V gene TRBV11-2 combines with J gene TRBJ2-7; tentative D call: TRBD1 (5 bases). Germline CDR1 reads SGHAT; CDR2 reads FQNNGV. The V and J ends lost 1 base and 0 bases respectively, with 10 bases between them. This CDR3 region has 15 residues. CDR3 bases: TGTGCCAGCAGCTTAGGTTCAGGGCCCTCCTACGAGCAGTACTTC. This translates into CASSLGSGPSYEQYF.

This chain connects TRBV5-6 to TRBJ1-6; no reliable D call. V lost 4 bases and J 5 bases, leaving 13 bases between the germline ends. The CDR3 is made up of 15 amino acids. The V gene's germline CDR1 is SGHDT and CDR2 YYEEEE. The CDR3 region is CASSPGPYDNSPLHF. CDR3 DNA: TGTGCCAGCAGCCCCGGCCCATATGATAATTCACCCCTCCACTTT.

The CDR3 DNA reads TGTGCCAGCAGCTTAGACAGGGGTCGCACAGATACGCAGTATTTT. This encodes CASSLDRGRTDTQYF. The V and J genes are TRBV2 and TRBJ2-3; 8 bases are a match to TRBD1. Germline V gene lookup returns CDR1 SNHLY and CDR2 FYNNEI. The CDR3 contains 15 residues. The trim removed 6 bases at V and 1 base at J, leaving 6 bases unmatched.

The V gene is TRBV7-9, the J gene TRBJ1-3; no clear D gene. Germline CDR1 is SEHNR and CDR2 is FQNEAQ (reference sequence). CDR3 length equals 15 residues. With 1 base removed from V and 2 bases from J, the gap between germline ends came to 9 bases. In DNA, the CDR3 is TGTGCCAGCAGCTTAGTCCAGAGTCCTGGAAACACCATATATTTT. Amino acid sequence: CASSLVQSPGNTIYF.

The V gene is TRBV18, the J gene TRBJ1-1; tentative D call: TRBD1 (5 bases). The V end was cut by 2 bases, the J end by 5 bases, with 15 bases between. Germline V gene data show CDR1 as KGHSH and CDR2 as LQKENI. The length of the CDR3 is 15 residues. The CDR3 nucleotides are TGTGCCAGCTCACCAATTCACCCGGGGGAAACTGAAGCTTTCTTT. As protein: CASSPIHPGETEAFF.